What follows are 26 T cell receptor beta chains derived from one specimen sequenced in a study of cytomegalovirus exposure and HLA in healthy donors. A multiplex PCR was run with 60 Vbeta primers and 13 Jbeta primers. The protocol was immunoSEQ multiplex PCR, while the TCRdb copy is restricted to in-frame clones and leaves out a portion. The table has about 88,000 clones, 69% seen once. Sequencing used PBMCs. These receptors all stem from a man aged 45-65 years in good health and CMV-seronegative.

This rearrangement joins TRBV6-1 to TRBJ2-7; tentative D call: TRBD1 (5 bases). Germline CDR1 is MNHNS and CDR2 is SASEGT. Deletions cut 4 bases from V and 2 bases from J, with 21 bases between. The CDR3 length is 17 residues. CDR3 sequence reads: CASSATYTGSTPYEQYF. CDR3 bases: TGTGCCAGCAGTGCGACTTATACAGGATCAACTCCCTACGAGCAGTACTTC.

This chain uses TRBV6-6 with TRBJ2-2; D gene ambiguous. Germline assignment: CDR1 MNHNY and CDR2 SVGAGI (reference sequence). V was clipped by 0 bases and J by 0 bases, with 8 bases between them. The CDR3 has 16 amino acids. The CDR3 nucleotides read TGTGCCAGCAGTTACTCAGCCACAGCGAACACCGGGGAGCTGTTTTTT. Protein: CASSYSATANTGELFF.

The chain recombines TRBV29-1 with TRBJ1-2; perhaps TRBD1 as D (6 bases). Germline V gene sequence: CDR1 SQVTM, CDR2 ANQGSEA. The germline V and J ends were trimmed by 7 bases and 6 bases, with 12 bases remaining between them. This CDR3 is built from 11 residues. CDR3 in amino acids: CSAEGGNGYTF. The CDR3 DNA reads TGCAGCGCCGAAGGGGGAAATGGCTACACCTTC.

The gene calls are TRBV4-1 and TRBJ2-3; 8 nucleotides align to TRBD2. The V gene end was trimmed by 0 bases and the J gene end by 3 bases; junction bases not matched to a gene: 2. Germline CDR1 reads MGHRA; CDR2 reads YSYEKL. The CDR3 is 15 residues long. The CDR3 DNA sequence: TGCGCCAGCAGCCAAGATGGCGGGAGGACAGATACGCAGTATTTT. Its translation is CASSQDGGRTDTQYF.

The rearrangement links TRBV2 to TRBJ1-2; D is perhaps TRBD1 (6 bases). The CDR3 has 12 amino acids. V was trimmed by 8 bases and J by 6 bases, leaving 13 bases between them. The germline V gene encodes CDR1 SNHLY and CDR2 FYNNEI. The CDR3 is CASPRGLDGYTF. The CDR3 DNA follows: TGTGCCAGCCCCAGGGGTTTGGATGGCTACACCTTC.

This clone was detected only once. The V gene is TRBV2, the J gene TRBJ2-3; TRBD1 matches 9 bases. The germline CDR1 and CDR2 sequences are SNHLY and FYNNEI. Trimming at V came to 6 bases and at J to 5 bases, leaving 3 bases not matched to a gene. The CDR3 loop spans 13 amino acids. CDR3 DNA sequence: TGTGCCAGCAGCCGGGACAGGGAAGATACGCAGTATTTT. It is translated as CASSRDREDTQYF.

This chain connects TRBV27 to TRBJ2-3, with 10 bases identical to TRBD2. The V gene end was trimmed by 2 bases and the J gene end by 6 bases; junction bases not matched to a gene: 5. CDR3 length equals 15 residues. CDR1 and CDR2 from the germline V gene are MNHEY and SMNVEV (reference sequence). This CDR3 reads CASSLTLAGTDTQYF. Written as DNA, the CDR3 is TGTGCCAGCAGTTTAACACTAGCGGGAACCGATACGCAGTATTTT.

The chain uses TRBV27 and TRBJ2-1; D not resolved. V shed 5 bases and J shed 8 bases, with 13 bases lying between them. CDR3 length: 13 residues. Germline V gene data show CDR1 as MNHEY and CDR2 as SMNVEV (reference sequence). CDR3 nucleotide sequence: TGTGCCAGCAGTCATGTCTTGTCGGATGAGCAGTTCTTC. Protein: CASSHVLSDEQFF.

The V call is TRBV7-6, the J call TRBJ2-1; 12 nucleotides agree with TRBD2. Germline V CDR1 and CDR2: SGHVS, FNYEAQ. Trimming took 5 bases from V and 0 from J; bases not matched to a gene: 5. CDR3 length equals 17 residues. The CDR3 region has the DNA TGTGCCAGCAGCCCTCTAGCGGGAGGGCCCTCCTACAATGAGCAGTTCTTC. Its protein product is CASSPLAGGPSYNEQFF.

The chain has TRBV29-1 and TRBJ2-2; 8 nucleotides agree with TRBD1. Germline CDR1 is SQVTM and CDR2 is ANQGSEA. The CDR3 loop spans 14 amino acids. Losses at the gene ends were 5 bases for V and 0 bases for J; bases not matched to a gene: 2. The CDR3 loop is CSVWTGTNTGELFF. The CDR3 DNA sequence: TGCAGCGTTTGGACAGGGACGAACACCGGGGAGCTGTTTTTT.

The rearrangement links TRBV27 to TRBJ1-3, with 8 nucleotides matching TRBD1. CDR3 length equals 14 residues. Losses at the gene ends were 5 bases for V and 4 bases for J; bases not matched to a gene: 4. CDR1 is MNHEY, CDR2 SMNVEV, per germline (reference sequence). The CDR3 region is CASSTTGAGNTIYF. CDR3 sequence (DNA): TGTGCCAGCAGTACGACAGGGGCCGGAAACACCATATATTTT.

In the case of this clone: Other DNA sequences within the sample encode an identical CDR3. CDR3 nucleotides: TGCGCCAGCAGCTTGGAGACAGGGGGCTTGGAGACCCAGTACTTC. As protein: CASSLETGGLETQYF. The chain has TRBV5-1 and TRBJ2-5; 10 bases agree with TRBD1. The CDR3 is 15 residues long. J gave up 5 bases and V 0 bases, and 4 bases lay outside the gene matches. Germline V gene sequence: CDR1 SGHRS, CDR2 YFSETQ.

The chain joins TRBV7-2 to TRBJ1-1, with D possibly matching TRBD1 (5 bases). The CDR3 is 12 residues long. V gave up 1 base and J gave up 8 bases, with 8 bases separating them. The V gene's germline CDR1 is SGHTA and CDR2 FQGNSA. Here the CDR3 DNA reads TGTGCCAGCAGCTTAGTTGGGGGGGAAGCTTTCTTT. Protein sequence: CASSLVGGEAFF.

J is TRBJ1-1 and V is TRBV6-4, with a weak D call TRBD1 (5 bases). The V end lost 0 bases, the J end lost 0 bases, and 17 bases lay between the germline ends. The CDR3 runs 18 residues. Germline CDR1 and CDR2: MRHNA and SNTAGT. The CDR3 DNA sequence: TGTGCCAGCAGTGACTCAGACAGAAAAGGCGGTATGAACACTGAAGCTTTCTTT. Translating it yields CASSDSDRKGGMNTEAFF.

The V and J genes are TRBV9 and TRBJ1-2; 8 positions match TRBD1. CDR3 size: 13 residues. The V gene's germline CDR1 is SGDLS and CDR2 YYNGEE. Trimming at V came to 2 bases and at J to 11 bases, leaving 8 bases not matched to a gene. CDR3 region: CASSVRLQGEYTF. DNA of the CDR3: TGTGCCAGCAGCGTGAGACTACAGGGGGAGTACACCTTC.

J is TRBJ2-7 and V is TRBV30; 11 bases agree with TRBD1. V shed 8 bases, J shed 2 bases, and the junction held 2 bases outside the gene matches. The CDR3 totals 12 residues. Germline values: CDR1 GTSNPN, CDR2 SVGIG (reference sequence). Written as DNA, the CDR3 is TGTGCCGGGGACAGGGGGGCCTACGAGCAGTACTTC. Its translation: CAGDRGAYEQYF.

This rearrangement joins TRBV5-1 to TRBJ2-7; D gene uncertain. V dropped 7 bases and J dropped 3 bases, with 11 bases sitting between them. Looked up from germline, CDR1 is SGHRS and CDR2 is YFSETQ. This CDR3 has 12 residues. This CDR3 reads CASSPGFYEQYF. The CDR3 DNA reads as TGCGCCAGCTCCCCAGGATTCTACGAGCAGTACTTC.

A few counts support this clone. CDR3 DNA: TGTGCCAGCAGCTTCACGGTTTCCTACGAGCAGTACTTC. Protein: CASSFTVSYEQYF. The chain recombines TRBV7-2 with TRBJ2-7, with D unclear. Per germline, CDR1 SGHTA and CDR2 FQGNSA. Trimming shortened V by 3 bases and J by 1 base, and 7 bases separated the two germline ends. CDR3 length: 13 amino acids.

The rearrangement links TRBV25-1 to TRBJ2-3; 9 nucleotides match TRBD2. Germline V gene lookup returns CDR1 MGHDK and CDR2 SYGVNS. The trim removed 4 bases at V and 3 bases at J, leaving 2 bases unmatched. The CDR3 has 14 amino acids. The CDR3 region is CASSVSGGTDTQYF. For the CDR3, the DNA is TGTGCCAGCAGTGTTAGCGGGGGTACAGATACGCAGTATTTT.

This clone was recorded a few times. For the CDR3, the DNA is TGTGCCAGCAGTGATAGGGACATTCAAAGGCCCCAGGCTTTCTTT. Translated: CASSDRDIQRPQAFF. V is TRBV27 and J is TRBJ1-1; perhaps TRBD1 as D (6 bases). V lost 5 bases to trimming and J lost 11 bases, with 24 bases between them. CDR1 MNHEY and CDR2 SMNVEV come from the germline V gene (reference sequence). The CDR3 loop spans 15 amino acids.

V is TRBV18 and J is TRBJ1-1, with D perhaps TRBD1 (5 bases). The CDR3 length is 15 residues. V shed 3 bases and J shed 1 base, with 12 bases lying between them. The V gene's germline CDR1 is KGHSH and CDR2 LQKENI. The CDR3 coding sequence is TGTGCCAGCTCACCGGGGCCGAGAGGGAACACTGAAGCTTTCTTT. This translates into CASSPGPRGNTEAFF. The entire variable domain, with the rest obtained from reference TRBV18 and TRBJ1-1, is as follows: NAGVMQNPRHLVRRRGQEARLRCSPMKGHSHVYWYRQLPEEGLKFMVYLQKENIIDESGMPKERFSAEFPKEGPSILRIQQVVRGDSAAYFCASSPGPRGNTEAFFGQGTRLTVV.

The chain is built from TRBV4-2 and TRBJ2-7; 10 nucleotides align to TRBD2. Germline V gene data show CDR1 as LGHNA and CDR2 as YNFKEQ. Trimming removed 2 bases from V and 6 bases from J; junction bases left unmatched: 10. There are 16 residues in the CDR3. CDR3 DNA sequence: TGTGCCAGCAGCCAAACCTCCGGGACTAGCGTAGGCGAGCAGTACTTC. This codes for CASSQTSGTSVGEQYF.

The chain is built from TRBV6-5 and TRBJ2-7, with TRBD1 matching 9 bases. Germline CDR1 and CDR2: MNHEY and SVGAGI. The CDR3 totals 15 residues. Trimming at V came to 5 bases and at J to 2 bases, leaving 7 bases not matched to a gene. The CDR3 reads CASSPSGTGPYEQYV. CDR3 DNA: TGTGCCAGCAGTCCCAGCGGGACAGGGCCCTACGAGCAGTACGTC.

This chain connects TRBV11-3 to TRBJ1-1; 7 bases fit TRBD1. Germline values: CDR1 SGHNT, CDR2 YENEEA. The CDR3 is 15 residues long. Trimming took 0 bases from V and 4 from J; bases not matched to a gene: 5. The CDR3 bases are TGTGCCAGCAGCTTAGATGACAGGGCCGGCACTGAAGCTTTCTTT. This encodes CASSLDDRAGTEAFF.

The chain recombines TRBV7-8 with TRBJ2-7, with TRBD1 matching 8 bases. The J segment lost 3 bases and the V segment lost 0 bases, leaving 1 base of the junction unmatched. CDR1 and CDR2 from the germline V gene are SGHVS and FQNEAQ. There are 14 residues in the CDR3. The CDR3 loop is CASSLAGQGYEQYF. The CDR3 DNA reads TGTGCCAGCAGCTTAGCCGGACAGGGCTACGAGCAGTACTTC.

The chain couples TRBV2 to TRBJ2-2, with 12 bases that match TRBD2. From germline, CDR1 is SNHLY and CDR2 FYNNEI. CDR3 length equals 12 residues. Germline trimming cut 11 bases from V and 5 bases from J; bases unmatched to any gene: 0. CDR3 nucleotide sequence: TGTGCCGGGACTAGCGGGACCGGGGAGCTGTTTTTT. This sequence encodes CAGTSGTGELFF.